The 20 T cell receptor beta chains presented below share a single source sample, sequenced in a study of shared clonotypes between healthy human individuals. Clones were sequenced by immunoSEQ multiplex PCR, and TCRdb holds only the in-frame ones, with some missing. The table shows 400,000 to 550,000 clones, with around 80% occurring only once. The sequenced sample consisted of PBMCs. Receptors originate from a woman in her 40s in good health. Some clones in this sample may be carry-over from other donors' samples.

CDR3 loop: CASTLGGGGGGDTQYF. CDR3 nucleotide sequence: TGTGCCAGCACACTCGGAGGAGGGGGAGGAGGAGATACGCAGTATTTT. V and J are TRBV28 and TRBJ2-3; D may correspond to TRBD1 or TRBD2 (6 bases each). Per germline, CDR1 MDHEN and CDR2 SYDVKM. V was clipped by 7 bases and J by 5 bases, with 22 bases between them. There are 16 residues in the CDR3.

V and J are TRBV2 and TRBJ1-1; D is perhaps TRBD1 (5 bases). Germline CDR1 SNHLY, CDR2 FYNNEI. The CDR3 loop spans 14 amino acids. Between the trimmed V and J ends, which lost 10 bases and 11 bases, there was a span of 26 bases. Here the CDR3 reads CATNAPRGGLVAFF. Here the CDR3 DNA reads TGTGCCACCAATGCCCCTCGTGGGGGTTTGGTGGCTTTCTTT.

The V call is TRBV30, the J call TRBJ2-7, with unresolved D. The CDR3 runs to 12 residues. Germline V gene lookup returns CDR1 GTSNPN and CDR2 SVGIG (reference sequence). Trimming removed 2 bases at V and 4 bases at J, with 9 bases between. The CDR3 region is CAWSTTPYEQYF. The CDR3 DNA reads TGTGCCTGGAGTACTACCCCGTACGAGCAGTACTTC.

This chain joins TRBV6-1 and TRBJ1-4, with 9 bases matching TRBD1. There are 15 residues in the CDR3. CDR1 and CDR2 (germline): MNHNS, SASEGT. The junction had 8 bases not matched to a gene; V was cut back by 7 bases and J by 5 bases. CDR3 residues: CASTYDRGGNEKLFF. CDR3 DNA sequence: TGTGCCAGCACCTACGACAGGGGGGGAAATGAAAAACTGTTTTTT.

As DNA, the CDR3 is TGTGCCAGCACAAAACAGGGGGCGGGTGGCTACACCTTC. Protein product: CASTKQGAGGYTF. The chain has TRBV28 and TRBJ1-2; TRBD1 agrees at 9 bases. Germline loops: CDR1 MDHEN, CDR2 SYDVKM. Losses at the gene ends were 7 bases for V and 7 bases for J; bases not matched to a gene: 7. CDR3 size: 13 residues.

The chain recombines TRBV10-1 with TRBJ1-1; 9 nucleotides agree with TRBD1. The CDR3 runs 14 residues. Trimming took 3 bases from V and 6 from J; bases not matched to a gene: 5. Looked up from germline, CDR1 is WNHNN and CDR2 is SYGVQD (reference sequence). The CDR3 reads CASSEGGQGAEAFF. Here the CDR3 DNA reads TGCGCCAGCAGTGAAGGGGGACAGGGTGCTGAAGCTTTCTTT.

The chain's CDR3 is CASSLAGGISYNEQFF. The CDR3 region has the DNA TGTGCCAGCAGTCTAGCGGGAGGGATTTCCTACAATGAGCAGTTCTTC. The chain is built from TRBV9 and TRBJ2-1, with 12 positions matching TRBD2. The CDR3 runs to 16 residues. Germline V gene data show CDR1 as SGDLS and CDR2 as YYNGEE. The ends lost 5 bases at V and 1 base at J; junction bases unmatched: 4.

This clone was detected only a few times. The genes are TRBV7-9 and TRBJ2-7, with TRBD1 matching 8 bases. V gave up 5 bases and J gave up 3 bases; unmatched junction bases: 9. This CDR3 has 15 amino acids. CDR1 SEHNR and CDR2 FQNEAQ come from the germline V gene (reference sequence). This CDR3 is CASSAPRDRNYEQYF. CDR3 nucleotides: TGTGCCAGCAGCGCTCCGAGGGACAGGAACTACGAGCAGTACTTC.

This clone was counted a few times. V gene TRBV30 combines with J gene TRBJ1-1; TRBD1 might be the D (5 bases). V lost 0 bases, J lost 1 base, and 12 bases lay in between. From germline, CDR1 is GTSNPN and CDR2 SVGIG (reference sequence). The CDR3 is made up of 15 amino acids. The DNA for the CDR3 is TGTGCCTGGAGTGTACGGGGGAAGGGGAACACTGAAGCTTTCTTT. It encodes CAWSVRGKGNTEAFF.

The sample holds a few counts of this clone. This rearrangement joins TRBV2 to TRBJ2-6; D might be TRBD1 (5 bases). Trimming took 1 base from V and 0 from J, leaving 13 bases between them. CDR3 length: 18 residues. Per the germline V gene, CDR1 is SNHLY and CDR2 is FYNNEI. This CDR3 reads CASSEGPGRGSGANVLTF. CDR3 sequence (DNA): TGTGCCAGCAGTGAAGGGCCGGGTAGGGGCTCTGGGGCCAACGTCCTGACTTTC. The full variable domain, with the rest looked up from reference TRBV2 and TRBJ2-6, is EPEVTQTPSHQVTQMGQEVILRCVPISNHLYFYWYRQILGQKVEFLVSFYNNEISEKSEIFDDQFSVERPDGSNFTLKIRSTKLEDSAMYFCASSEGPGRGSGANVLTFGAGSRLTVL.

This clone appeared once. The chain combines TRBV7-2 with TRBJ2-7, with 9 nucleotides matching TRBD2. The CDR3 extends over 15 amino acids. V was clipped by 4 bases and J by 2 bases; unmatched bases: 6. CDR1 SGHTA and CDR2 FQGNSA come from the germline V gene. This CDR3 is CASSWVAGEAYEQYF. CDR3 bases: TGTGCCAGCAGCTGGGTAGCGGGGGAGGCCTACGAGCAGTACTTC.

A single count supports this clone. CDR3 DNA sequence: TGCGCCAGCAGCTTGGGAGGGAATGAGCAGTTCTTC. Protein sequence: CASSLGGNEQFF. The chain uses TRBV5-1 and TRBJ2-1; D possibly corresponds to TRBD2 (5 bases). Trimming removed 0 bases at V and 7 bases at J, with 5 bases between. Per germline, CDR1 SGHRS and CDR2 YFSETQ. The CDR3 sequence is 12 residues long.

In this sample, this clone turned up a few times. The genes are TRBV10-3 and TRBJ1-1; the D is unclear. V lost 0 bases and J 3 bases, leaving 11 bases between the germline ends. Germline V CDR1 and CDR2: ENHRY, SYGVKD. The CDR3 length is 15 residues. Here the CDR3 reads CAISESSLGYTEAFF. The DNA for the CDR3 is TGTGCCATCAGTGAGTCGTCCCTCGGGTACACTGAAGCTTTCTTT.

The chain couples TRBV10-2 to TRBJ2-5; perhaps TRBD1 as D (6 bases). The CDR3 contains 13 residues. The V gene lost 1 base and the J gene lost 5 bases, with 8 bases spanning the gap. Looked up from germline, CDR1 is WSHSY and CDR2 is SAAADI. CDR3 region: CASSEWQGETQYF. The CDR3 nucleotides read TGCGCCAGCAGTGAGTGGCAGGGGGAGACCCAGTACTTC.

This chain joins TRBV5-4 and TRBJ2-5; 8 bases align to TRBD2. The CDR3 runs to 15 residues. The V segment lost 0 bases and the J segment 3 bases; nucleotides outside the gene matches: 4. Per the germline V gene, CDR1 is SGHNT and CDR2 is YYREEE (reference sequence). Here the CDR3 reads CASSLVAGYKETQYF. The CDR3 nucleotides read TGTGCCAGCAGCTTGGTAGCGGGGTATAAAGAGACCCAGTACTTC.

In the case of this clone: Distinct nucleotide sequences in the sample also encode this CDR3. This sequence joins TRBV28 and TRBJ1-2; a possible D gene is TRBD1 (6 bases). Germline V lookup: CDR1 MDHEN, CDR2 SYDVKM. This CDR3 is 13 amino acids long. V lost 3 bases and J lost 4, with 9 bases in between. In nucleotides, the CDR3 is TGTGCCAGCAGTTTGGGGGGCGCCTATGGCTACACCTTC. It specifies CASSLGGAYGYTF.

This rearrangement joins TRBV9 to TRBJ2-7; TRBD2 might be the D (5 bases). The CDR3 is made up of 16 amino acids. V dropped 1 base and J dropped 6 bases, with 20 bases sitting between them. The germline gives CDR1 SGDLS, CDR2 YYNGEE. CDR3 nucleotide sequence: TGTGCCAGCAGCGTATTCAGTATGGTGCCGGGGAGCGAGCAGTACTTC. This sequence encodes CASSVFSMVPGSEQYF.

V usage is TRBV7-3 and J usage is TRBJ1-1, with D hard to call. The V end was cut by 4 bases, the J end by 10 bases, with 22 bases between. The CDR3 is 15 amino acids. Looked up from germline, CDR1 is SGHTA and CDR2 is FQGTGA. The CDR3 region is CASSSTPGQPHGAFF. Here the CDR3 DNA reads TGTGCCAGCAGCTCCACCCCGGGCCAGCCGCATGGAGCTTTCTTT.

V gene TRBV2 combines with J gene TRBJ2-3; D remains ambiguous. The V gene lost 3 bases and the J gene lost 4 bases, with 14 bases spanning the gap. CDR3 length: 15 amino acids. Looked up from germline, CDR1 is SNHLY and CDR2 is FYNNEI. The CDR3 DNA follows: TGTGCCAGCAGTGACAGGTCTAGTAGGGCAGATACGCAGTATTTT. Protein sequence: CASSDRSSRADTQYF.

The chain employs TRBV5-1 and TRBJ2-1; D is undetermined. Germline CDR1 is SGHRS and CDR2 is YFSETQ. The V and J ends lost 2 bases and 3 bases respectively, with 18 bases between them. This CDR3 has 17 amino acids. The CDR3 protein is CASSFTSLADLYNEQFF. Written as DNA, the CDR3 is TGCGCCAGCAGCTTTACCTCACTGGCCGACCTCTACAATGAGCAGTTCTTC. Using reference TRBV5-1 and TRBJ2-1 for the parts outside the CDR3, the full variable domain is KAGVTQTPRYLIKTRGQQVTLSCSPISGHRSVSWYQQTPGQGLQFLFEYFSETQRNKGNFPGRFSGRQFSNSRSEMNVSTLELGDSALYLCASSFTSLADLYNEQFFGPGTRLTVL.